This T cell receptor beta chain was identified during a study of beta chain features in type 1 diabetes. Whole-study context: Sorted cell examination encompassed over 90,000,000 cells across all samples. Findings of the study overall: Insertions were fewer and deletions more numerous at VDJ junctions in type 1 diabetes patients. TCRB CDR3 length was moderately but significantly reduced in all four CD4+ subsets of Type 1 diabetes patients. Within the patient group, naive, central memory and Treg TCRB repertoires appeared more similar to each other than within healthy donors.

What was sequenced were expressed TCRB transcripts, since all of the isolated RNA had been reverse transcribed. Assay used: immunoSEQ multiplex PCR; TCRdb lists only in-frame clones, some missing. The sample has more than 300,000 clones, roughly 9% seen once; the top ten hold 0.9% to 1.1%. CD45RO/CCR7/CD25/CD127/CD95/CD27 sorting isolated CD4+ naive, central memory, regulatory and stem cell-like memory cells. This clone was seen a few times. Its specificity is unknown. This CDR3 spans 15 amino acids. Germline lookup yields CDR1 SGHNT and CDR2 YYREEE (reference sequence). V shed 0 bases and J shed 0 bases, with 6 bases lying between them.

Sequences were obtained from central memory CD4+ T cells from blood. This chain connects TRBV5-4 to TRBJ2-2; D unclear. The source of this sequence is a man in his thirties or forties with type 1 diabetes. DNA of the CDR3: TGTGCCAGCAGCTTGGATCGAACGAACACCGGGGAGCTGTTTTTT. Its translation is CASSLDRTNTGELFF. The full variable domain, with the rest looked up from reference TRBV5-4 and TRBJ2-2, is ETGVTQSPTHLIKTRGQQVTLRCSSQSGHNTVSWYQQALGQGPQFIFQYYREEENGRGNFPPRFSGLQFPNYSSELNVNALELDDSALYLCASSLDRTNTGELFFGEGSRLTVL.